This T cell receptor beta chain was identified during a study of sequential checkpoint blockade in melanoma. Study in general: Each arm's sequence ended with maintenance nivolumab.

The CDR3 spans 14 residues. In germline, CDR1 is SGHDN, CDR2 FVKESK. The V and J ends lost 0 bases and 11 bases respectively, with 16 bases between them. Treatment meaning: randomized to nivolumab then ipilimumab (arm A) or the reverse (arm B). No patient had prior DNA-damaging chemotherapy. Live CD3+CD8+ CD19− CD56− cells were sorted from PBMCs. Assay: immunoSEQ multiplex PCR; the TCRdb copy retains only in-frame clones and omits some. The sample consists of about 37,000 clones, roughly 86% of them appearing once. This TCR came from a human donor with melanoma. The V call is TRBV14, the J call TRBJ1-1; tentative D call: TRBD1 (6 bases). The sample in question was CD8+ T cells sorted from blood (inferred from file names), obtained from a patient given nivolumab and ipilimumab in sequence. The CDR3 is CASSQESQGIGAFF. The CDR3 nucleotides read TGTGCCAGCAGCCAAGAGAGCCAGGGGATCGGGGCTTTCTTT.